This TCR beta chain was retrieved from a study of blood T cell repertoires in COVID-19. Study details: Spain, Italy and the United States supplied samples that represented acute and convalescent COVID-19.

In the study's own analysis: It was from reference gene primer amplification that nucleated cell counts were estimated. Method: immunoSEQ multiplex PCR; TCRdb's copy keeps in-frame clones and lacks some. That table furnishes V, J and clone size, whereas the DNA furnished D and trimming. The data hold 100,000 to 150,000 clones, with 85% to 90% observed a single time. The CDR3 is made up of 12 amino acids. The germline V gene has CDR1 SQVTM and CDR2 ANQGSEA. V lost 8 bases and J lost 4; bases outside the gene matches: 5. Seattle participants joined during active infection and were tracked over time. The sequence was obtained from a man aged 55-75 years with COVID-19, enrolled during active disease. The chain uses TRBV29-1 and TRBJ2-1, with 7 bases identical to TRBD1. The sequencing input was peripheral blood. CDR3 sequence: CSSGQLYNEQFF. DNA of the CDR3: TGCAGCTCGGGACAGCTATACAATGAGCAGTTCTTC.